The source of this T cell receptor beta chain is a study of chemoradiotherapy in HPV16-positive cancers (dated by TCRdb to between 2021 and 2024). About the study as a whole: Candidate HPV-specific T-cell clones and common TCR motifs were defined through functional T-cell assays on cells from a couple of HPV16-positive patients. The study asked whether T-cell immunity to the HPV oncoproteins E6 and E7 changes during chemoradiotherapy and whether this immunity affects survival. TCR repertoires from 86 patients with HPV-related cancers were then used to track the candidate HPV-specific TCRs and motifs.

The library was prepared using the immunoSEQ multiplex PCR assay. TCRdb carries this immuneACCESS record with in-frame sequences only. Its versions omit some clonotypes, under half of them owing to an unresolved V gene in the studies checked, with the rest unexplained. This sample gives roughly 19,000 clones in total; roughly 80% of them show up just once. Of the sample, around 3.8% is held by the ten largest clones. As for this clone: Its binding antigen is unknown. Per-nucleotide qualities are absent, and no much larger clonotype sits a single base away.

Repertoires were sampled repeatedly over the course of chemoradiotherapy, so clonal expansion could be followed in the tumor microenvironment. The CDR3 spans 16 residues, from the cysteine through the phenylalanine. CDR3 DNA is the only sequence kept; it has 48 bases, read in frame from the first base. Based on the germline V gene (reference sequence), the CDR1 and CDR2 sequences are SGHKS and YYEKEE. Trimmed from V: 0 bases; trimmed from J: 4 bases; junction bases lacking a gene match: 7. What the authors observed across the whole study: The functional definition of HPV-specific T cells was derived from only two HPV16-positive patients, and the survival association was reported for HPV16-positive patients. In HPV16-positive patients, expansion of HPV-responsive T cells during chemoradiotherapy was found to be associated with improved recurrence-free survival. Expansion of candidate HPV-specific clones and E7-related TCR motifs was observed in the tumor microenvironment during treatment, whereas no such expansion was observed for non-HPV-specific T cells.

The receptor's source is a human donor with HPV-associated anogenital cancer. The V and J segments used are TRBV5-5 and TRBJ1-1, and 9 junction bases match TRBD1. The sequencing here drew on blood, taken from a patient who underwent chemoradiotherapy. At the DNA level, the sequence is TGTGCCAGCAGCTTGGTGACAGGGGGTTTCGGCACTGAAGCTTTCTTT. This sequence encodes CASSLVTGGFGTEAFF.